This entry describes one TCR beta chain. Its antigen is currently unknown. The assay was immunoSEQ multiplex PCR, and TCRdb's table has in-frame clones only and misses some. Altogether about 77,000 clones are present, around nine tenths being singletons, with the ten largest covering about 5%. This sample is part of a study of OX40 agonist ivuxolimab in advanced cancers. General study results and limits: At 0.1 to 3.0 mg/kg and by week 6, CD4+ and CD8+ T cells in the blood had expanded clonally. In the expanded peripheral T cells, antigen specificity was never determined.

Germline CDR1 is LNHDA and CDR2 is SQIVND (reference sequence). The CDR3 sequence is 13 residues long. V was trimmed by 6 bases and J by 9 bases, leaving 15 bases between them. The V and J genes are TRBV19 and TRBJ1-3; D gene ambiguous. This clonotype originated in an adult with an advanced solid tumor such as melanoma, head and neck, liver or kidney cancer. The sequences come from CD4+ or CD8+ T cells sorted from blood, collected in a trial of the OX40 agonist ivuxolimab. The CDR3 loop reads CASRPQVAGTIYF. DNA for the CDR3: TGTGCCAGTAGACCCCAGGTAGCTGGCACCATATATTTT.